This TCR beta chain appears in the sequencing data of a study of shared clonotypes between healthy human individuals. As concerns this clone: Its target is not known.

TCRdb's copy holds only in-frame clones and misses some; the assay was immunoSEQ multiplex PCR. The sample lists about 2.4 million clones; 80% to 95% were seen once. Overall study results and limits: The generation probabilities recorded for non-shared clonotypes fell below those of clonotypes shared by all four donors.

Unmatched junction bases numbered 8, after V lost 6 bases and J lost 10 bases. CDR1 and CDR2 from the germline V gene are MNHEY and SVGAGI. The length of the CDR3 is 14 residues. The chain is built from TRBV6-5 and TRBJ2-2; 10 bases are shared with TRBD2. This receptor was obtained from a man aged 18 to 29 in good health. Some clones in this sample may be carry-over from other donors' samples. Sequenced material: naive CD4+ T cells from PBMCs. Subset given: CD45RA+ positively selected. The CDR3 here is CASRPSGSSLELFF. The CDR3 coding sequence is TGTGCCAGCAGGCCTAGCGGGAGTTCGCTGGAGCTGTTTTTT.